This T cell receptor beta chain was captured by sequencing in a study of tumor-infiltrating lymphocytes in primary liver carcinoma. Extraction also yielded germline DNA, while blood RNA was obtained from unsorted whole blood. V lost 1 base and J 6 bases, leaving 12 bases between the germline ends. Germline CDR1 is SEHNR and CDR2 is FQNEAQ (reference sequence). The CDR3 consists of 14 residues. TCR beta cDNA came from roughly 550 ng total RNA, primed with a constant-region primer. ARM-PCR was slightly modified, and three nested multiplex PCR rounds with it gave rise to the TCR beta libraries. Rounds one and two of PCR, each of roughly 10 cycles, were primed with TRBV1-TRBV30 forward primers and a C-beta reverse primer. TCRdb independently ran MiXCR on the multiplex PCR reads; one entry per CDR3 protein. The top ten clones hold approximately 9.4% of a sample with approximately 300,000 distinct CDR3 sequences, 60% to 80% of them seen once.

The sample consisted of peripheral blood. The V and J genes are TRBV7-9 and TRBJ1-2, with D possibly TRBD1 on 6 matching bases. The clonotype originates from a man between 35 and 55 years old with primary liver carcinoma and hepatitis B virus infection. The CDR3 DNA reads TGTGCCAGCAGCTTAGGGGACATAGGCGATGGCTACACCTTC. Protein: CASSLGDIGDGYTF.